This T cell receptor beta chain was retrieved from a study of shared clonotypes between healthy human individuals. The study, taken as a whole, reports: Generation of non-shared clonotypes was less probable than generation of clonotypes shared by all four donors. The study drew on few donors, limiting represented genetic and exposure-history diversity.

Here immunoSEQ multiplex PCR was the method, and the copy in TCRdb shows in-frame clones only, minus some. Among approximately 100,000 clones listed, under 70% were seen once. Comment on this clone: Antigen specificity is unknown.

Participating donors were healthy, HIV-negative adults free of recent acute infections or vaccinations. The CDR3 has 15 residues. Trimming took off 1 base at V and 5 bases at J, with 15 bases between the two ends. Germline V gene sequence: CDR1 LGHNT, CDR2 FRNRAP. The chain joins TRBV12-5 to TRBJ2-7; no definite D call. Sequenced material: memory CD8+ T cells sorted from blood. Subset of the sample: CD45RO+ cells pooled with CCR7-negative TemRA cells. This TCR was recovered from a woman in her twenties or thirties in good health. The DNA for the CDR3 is TGTGCTAGTGGTTTGGGGACGGCCTTAGAAAACGAGCAGTACTTC. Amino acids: CASGLGTALENEQYF.